The clone carrying this T cell receptor beta chain was picked up many times. The antigen remains unidentified. Overall study results and limits: Tumor Treg TCRs overlapped most with tumor naive CD4+ cells. Larger-cohort validation covered only one TCR beta V-J rearrangement. Tumor memory CD4+ T cell TCR gene usage clustered with blood and lymph node memory CD4+ cells and lymph node naive CD4+ cells.

This CDR3 contains 13 residues. CDR1 and CDR2 (germline): SGHRS, YFSETQ. The germline V and J ends were trimmed by 4 bases and 3 bases, with 8 bases remaining between them. MiXCR, run by TCRdb on the 5' RACE reads, gives a single entry per CDR3 protein. Found here are more than 55,000 distinct CDR3 sequences, less than 25% of them singletons; the top ten hold 2.5% to 4%. Tregs were sorted as CD4+CD25+CD127-/low cells. This TCR came from a female donor with breast cancer. Sequencing used tumor-infiltrating Tregs sorted from the breast tumor. V and J are TRBV5-1 and TRBJ2-4, with D possibly called TRBD1 or TRBD2 (5 bases each). The CDR3 region is CASSMGDKNIQYF. The CDR3, as DNA: TGCGCCAGCAGCATGGGGGACAAAAACATTCAGTACTTC.